This section outlines one T cell receptor (beta chain) sequence together with its context. Its specificity is unknown. This sample was included in a study of T cell responses to AZD1222 COVID-19 vaccine. Study findings and constraints: It was only after the peak T cell response that any repertoires were sampled. Along spike, vaccine-associated CD4 TCRs were found throughout, with dominance at 160-218 and 743-854.

Repertoires were generated with immunoSEQ multiplex PCR, while TCRdb's copy carries only in-frame clones and drops some. The sample has 150,000 to 180,000 clones; about 92% are singletons. The ends lost 5 bases at V and 0 bases at J; junction bases unmatched: 5. CDR3 length: 16 amino acids. Looked up from germline, CDR1 is MNHEY and CDR2 is SVGEGT. The starting material was peripheral blood, obtained on day 0 of AZD1222 vaccination. The receptor was derived from an adult in good health. This rearrangement joins TRBV6-2 or TRBV6-3 to TRBJ1-5; 9 nucleotides match TRBD1. As DNA, the CDR3 is TGTGCCAGCAGTCTCGGGACAGGGCATAGCAATCAGCCCCAGCATTTT. This translates into CASSLGTGHSNQPQHF.